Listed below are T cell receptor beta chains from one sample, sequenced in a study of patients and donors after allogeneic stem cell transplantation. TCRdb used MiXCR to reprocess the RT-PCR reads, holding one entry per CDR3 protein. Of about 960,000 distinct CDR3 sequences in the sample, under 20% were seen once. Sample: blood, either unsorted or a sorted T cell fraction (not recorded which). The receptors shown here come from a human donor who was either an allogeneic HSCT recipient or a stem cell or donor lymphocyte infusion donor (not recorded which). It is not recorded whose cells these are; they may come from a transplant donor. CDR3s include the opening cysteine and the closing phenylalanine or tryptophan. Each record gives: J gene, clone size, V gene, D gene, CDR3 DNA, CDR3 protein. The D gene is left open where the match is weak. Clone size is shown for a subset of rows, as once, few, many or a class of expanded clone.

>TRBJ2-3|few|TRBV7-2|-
TGTGCCAGCAGCTTACGGGTCGCGGAATCCTGGACAGATACGCAGTATTTT
CASSLRVAESWTDTQYF
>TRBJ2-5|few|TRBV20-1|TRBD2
TGCAGTGCTAGTTATCCCCATCTAGCGGGAGGGAGAAAGACCCAGTACTTC
CSASYPHLAGGRKTQYF
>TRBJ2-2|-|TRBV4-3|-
TGCGCCAGCAGCCAATTTACCGGGGAGCTGTTTTTT
CASSQFTGELFF
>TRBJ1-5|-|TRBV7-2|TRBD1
TGTGCCAGCACCAAGACAGGGGAGCATTTT
CASTKTGEHF
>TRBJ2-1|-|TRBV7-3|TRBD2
TGTGCCAGCAGCTTCGGGACTAGACCCAATGAGCAGTTCTTC
CASSFGTRPNEQFF
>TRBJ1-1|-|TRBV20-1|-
TGCAGTGCTAGAGATTGGGGGGCCATGAACACTGAAGCTTTCTTT
CSARDWGAMNTEAFF
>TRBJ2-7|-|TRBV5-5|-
TGTGCCAGCAGCTTCTCACAGGTCTACGAGCAGTACTTC
CASSFSQVYEQYF
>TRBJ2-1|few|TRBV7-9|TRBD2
TGTGCCAGCAGCTTGGGGACTACCCCCTACAATGAGCAGTTCTTC
CASSLGTTPYNEQFF
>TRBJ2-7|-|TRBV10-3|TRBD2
TGTGCCATCAGTGTGGCTAGCGGGAGAAGCTCCTACGAGCAGTACTTC
CAISVASGRSSYEQYF
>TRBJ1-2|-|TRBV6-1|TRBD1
TGTGCCAGCAGAACGCCGGACAGGGGCTCTAACTATGGCTACACCTTC
CASRTPDRGSNYGYTF
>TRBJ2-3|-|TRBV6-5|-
TGTGCCAGCAGTTACGGGGCAGACCCCATCACAGATACGCAGTATTTT
CASSYGADPITDTQYF
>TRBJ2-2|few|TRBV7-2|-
TGTGCCAGCAGCTTAAAGATGCCTTCGAACACCGGGGAGCTGTTTTTT
CASSLKMPSNTGELFF
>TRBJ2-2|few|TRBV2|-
TGTGCCAGGACCTCTAGCCGCCGGGGCGGGGAGCTGTTTTTT
CARTSSRRGGELFF
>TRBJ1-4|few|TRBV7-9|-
TGTGCCAGCAGCTTTTCGAGAGGCGAAAAACTGTTTTTT
CASSFSRGEKLFF
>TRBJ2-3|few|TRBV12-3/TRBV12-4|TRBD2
TGTGCCAGCAGTTTTGGGACTAGCGGGAGGCGGACAGATACGCAGTATTTT
CASSFGTSGRRTDTQYF
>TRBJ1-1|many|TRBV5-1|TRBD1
TGCGCCAGCAGCCTAGGACAGGGTGTGGCTGAAGCTTTCTTT
CASSLGQGVAEAFF
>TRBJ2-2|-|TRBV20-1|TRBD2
TGCAGTGCTAGGCTAGCGGGGGGCTCGAACACCGGGGAGCTGTTTTTT
CSARLAGGSNTGELFF
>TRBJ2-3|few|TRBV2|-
TGTGCCAGCAGCGGGGAACAGGGTTCAGATACGCAGTATTTT
CASSGEQGSDTQYF
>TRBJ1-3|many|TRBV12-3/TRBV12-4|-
TGTGCCAGCAGTGTAGGACAGATCTCTGGAAACACCATATATTTT
CASSVGQISGNTIYF
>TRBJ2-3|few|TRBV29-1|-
TGCAGCGTGGGGGGCAGGCACACAGATACGCAGTATTTT
CSVGGRHTDTQYF
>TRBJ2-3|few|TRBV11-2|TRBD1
TGTGCCAGCAGCTCCATAAGGGACAGGGGAAGCACAGATACGCAGTATTTT
CASSSIRDRGSTDTQYF
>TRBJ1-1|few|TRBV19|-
TGTGCCAGTAGTATGGTTCGGGGATGGGACACTGAAGCTTTCTTT
CASSMVRGWDTEAFF
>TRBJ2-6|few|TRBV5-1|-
TGCGCCAGCAGCTTGGACCCAACCGGCGGTGGGGCCAACGTCCTGACTTTC
CASSLDPTGGGANVLTF